Given below is one T cell receptor beta chain in context. Measured with immunoSEQ multiplex PCR; TCRdb has only the in-frame clones, and not every one. The sample consists of hundreds of thousands of clones, 85% to 90% of them appearing once. The study drew participants aged about 18 to 95 years from some 25 US areas. The recovered donors of Cohort 3 showed two negative PCRs, clearance, or symptom resolution. Unmatched junction bases numbered 6, after V lost 2 bases and J lost 0 bases. CDR3 length equals 17 residues. In germline, CDR1 is SGHTA, CDR2 FQGTGA. The data originate from a study of blood T cell repertoires in COVID-19.

The receptor comes from a woman aged 50 to 60 who had recovered from COVID-19. Sequencing input: PBMCs or T cells enriched from blood (not recorded which). This sequence joins TRBV7-3 and TRBJ2-2; TRBD1 agrees at 7 bases. The CDR3 DNA follows: TGTGCCAGCAGCTTACCGGTGGGACAGTCGAACACCGGGGAGCTGTTTTTT. It is translated as CASSLPVGQSNTGELFF.